This passage covers 25 T cell receptor beta chains from one sample sequenced in a study of blood T cell repertoires in COVID-19. Using immunoSEQ multiplex PCR, the repertoire was profiled, and TCRdb retains in-frame clones only, with some absent. The sample consists of roughly 140,000 clones, around 83% of them appearing once. Specimen: peripheral blood. The receptors stem from a woman aged 80 or older with acute or convalescent COVID-19.

V gene TRBV21-1 combines with J gene TRBJ1-2; the table calls TRBD1, which could not be checked here. TRBV21-1 is a recognized pseudogene. The CDR3 is made up of 15 amino acids. DNA for the CDR3: TGTGCCAGCAGCACCCGGGACAGAACTTCCTATGGCTACACCTTC. Translating gives CASSTRDRTSYGYTF.

This clone has a single count. This chain links TRBV7-9 with TRBJ2-2; perhaps TRBD2 as D (5 bases). V was clipped by 5 bases and J by 1 base, with 8 bases between them. Per the germline V gene, CDR1 is SEHNR and CDR2 is FQNEAQ (reference sequence). CDR3 length: 14 amino acids. The CDR3 DNA follows: TGTGCCAGCAGCCCCCGGGGGAACACCGGGGAGCTGTTTTTT. Protein sequence: CASSPRGNTGELFF.

CDR3 nucleotides: TGTGCCAGCAGACCCCTCGGCAGGAATGAGCAGTTCTTC. As protein: CASRPLGRNEQFF. The genes are TRBV21-1 and TRBJ2-1; the DNA was not used to check the table's D call, TRBD1. TRBV21-1 corresponds to a pseudogene. The CDR3 contains 13 residues.

The chain recombines TRBV24-1 with TRBJ1-2, with 7 bases aligning to TRBD1. The CDR3 extends over 16 amino acids. CDR1 is KGHDR and CDR2 is SFDVKD in the germline V gene. The junction had 10 bases not matched to a gene; V was cut back by 3 bases and J by 4 bases. CDR3 region: CATSDPGTADSYGYTF. In DNA form, the CDR3 reads TGTGCCACCAGTGATCCCGGGACAGCCGATTCCTATGGCTACACCTTC.

The chain uses TRBV27 and TRBJ2-7, with D possibly matching TRBD2 (6 bases). Germline CDR1 MNHEY, CDR2 SMNVEV (reference sequence). The ends were cut back, 7 bases at V and 2 bases at J, with 15 bases in the middle. This CDR3 contains 14 residues. CDR3 residues: CASTDSSGPYEQYF. The CDR3 DNA is TGTGCCAGCACCGACAGTAGCGGCCCCTACGAGCAGTACTTC.

The genes are TRBV28 and TRBJ1-2, with 9 bases fitting TRBD1. V lost 10 bases and J lost 6; bases outside the gene matches: 15. CDR3 length: 15 amino acids. The germline gives CDR1 MDHEN, CDR2 SYDVKM. The CDR3 is CATTGNYRGRHGYTF. DNA of the CDR3: TGTGCCACCACGGGGAATTACAGGGGGCGGCATGGCTACACCTTC.

This chain uses TRBV2 with TRBJ1-4; TRBD1 matches 10 bases. Trimming took 5 bases from V and 6 from J; bases not matched to a gene: 3. The CDR3 spans 14 residues. Germline V lookup: CDR1 SNHLY, CDR2 FYNNEI. The CDR3 region has the DNA TGTGCCAGCAGTCGACAGGGGGCGGATGAAAAACTGTTTTTT. This codes for CASSRQGADEKLFF.

The V call is TRBV28, the J call TRBJ1-1, with 8 positions matching TRBD1. The CDR3 loop spans 16 amino acids. From germline, CDR1 is MDHEN and CDR2 SYDVKM. V shed 2 bases, J shed 1 base, and the junction held 6 bases outside the gene matches. CDR3 region: CASSLSYRGGNTEAFF. CDR3 sequence (DNA): TGTGCCAGCAGTTTAAGTTACAGGGGGGGGAACACTGAAGCTTTCTTT.

The chain has TRBV19 and TRBJ1-5; D unclear. Trimming pared 10 bases from V and 1 base from J, leaving 11 bases between. Germline CDR1 is LNHDA and CDR2 is SQIVND (reference sequence). The CDR3 contains 13 residues. The CDR3 nucleotides read TGTGCCACCCAAGCGGTGAGCAATCAGCCCCAGCATTTT. Its protein is CATQAVSNQPQHF.

The V call is TRBV5-1, the J call TRBJ1-2; 9 nucleotides agree with TRBD1. This CDR3 region has 13 residues. Germline-derived CDR1 and CDR2 are SGHRS and YFSETQ. Unmatched junction bases numbered 5, after V lost 3 bases and J lost 8 bases. The CDR3 nucleotides are TGCGCCAGCAGCTCGTGGACAGGGGAAGGCTACACCTTC. Translation gives CASSSWTGEGYTF.

This sequence joins TRBV11-2 and TRBJ1-1; the D gene is possibly TRBD1 (6 bases). Trimming shortened V by 4 bases and J by 11 bases, and 29 bases separated the two germline ends. CDR1 and CDR2 from the germline V gene are SGHAT and FQNNGV. The CDR3 sequence is 17 residues long. The CDR3 DNA reads as TGTGCCAGCAGCTCGGTTAGGGGGATTGGGGGATTCGTAGGGGCTTTCTTT. Its protein is CASSSVRGIGGFVGAFF.

This clone has just one count. This rearrangement joins TRBV4-1 to TRBJ2-7; 10 bases fit TRBD1. Per germline, CDR1 MGHRA and CDR2 YSYEKL. The CDR3 is 15 amino acids. With 2 bases clipped from V and 3 bases from J, the junction kept 4 bases outside the gene matches. This CDR3 reads CASSQTGTGVYEQYF. The CDR3 DNA is TGCGCCAGCAGCCAAACCGGGACAGGGGTCTACGAGCAGTACTTC.

This chain uses TRBV28 with TRBJ2-1, with 10 nucleotides matching TRBD2. V lost 1 base, J lost 3 bases, and 6 bases stayed unmatched. This CDR3 is 17 amino acids long. Germline CDR1 reads MDHEN; CDR2 reads SYDVKM. The CDR3 here is CASSLFLLAGIYNEQFF. Here the CDR3 DNA reads TGTGCCAGCAGTTTATTCCTACTAGCGGGGATCTACAATGAGCAGTTCTTC. The variable domain in full, with the rest retrieved from reference TRBV28 and TRBJ2-1, is DVKVTQSSRYLVKRTGEKVFLECVQDMDHENMFWYRQDPGLGLRLIYFSYDVKMKEKGDIPEGYSVSREKKERFSLILESASTNQTSMYLCASSLFLLAGIYNEQFFGPGTRLTVL.

The chain couples TRBV2 to TRBJ2-7, with TRBD2 matching over 12 bases. CDR3 length: 17 residues. J lost 8 bases, V lost 2 bases, and 13 bases had no gene match. CDR1 is SNHLY, CDR2 FYNNEI, per germline. CDR3 loop: CASSESRLAGVSPKQYF. In nucleotides, the CDR3 is TGTGCCAGCAGTGAATCGAGACTAGCGGGGGTCAGCCCCAAGCAGTACTTC. Full variable domain (remainder filled in from reference TRBV2 and TRBJ2-7): EPEVTQTPSHQVTQMGQEVILRCVPISNHLYFYWYRQILGQKVEFLVSFYNNEISEKSEIFDDQFSVERPDGSNFTLKIRSTKLEDSAMYFCASSESRLAGVSPKQYFGPGTRLTVT.

This sequence joins TRBV19 and TRBJ2-7; 7 bases are a match to TRBD1. V shed 3 bases and J 3 bases; nucleotides not matched to a gene: 8. This CDR3 has 15 amino acids. Germline values: CDR1 LNHDA, CDR2 SQIVND (reference sequence). CDR3 loop: CASSIKGGPRYEQYF. The CDR3 nucleotides read TGTGCCAGTAGTATCAAAGGGGGCCCTCGCTACGAGCAGTACTTC.

This CDR3 reads CASSGGTGGFNQPQHF. CDR3 bases: TGTGCCAGCAGCGGGGGGACAGGGGGCTTTAATCAGCCCCAGCATTTT. This chain uses TRBV5-4 with TRBJ1-5; 12 positions match TRBD1. This CDR3 has 16 amino acids. CDR1 is SGHNT and CDR2 is YYREEE in the germline V gene (reference sequence). V trimming: 4 bases; J trimming: 4 bases; junction bases outside the gene matches: 6.

This chain connects TRBV2 to TRBJ2-3; weak D call: TRBD2 (5 bases). Per the germline V gene, CDR1 is SNHLY and CDR2 is FYNNEI. The CDR3 spans 15 residues. Trimming shortened V by 5 bases and J by 1 base, and 13 bases separated the two germline ends. Here the CDR3 DNA reads TGTGCCAGCAGTAGTGTTGGCGGGCGCACAGATACGCAGTATTTT. Its protein is CASSSVGGRTDTQYF. The entire variable domain, with the rest obtained from reference TRBV2 and TRBJ2-3, is as follows: EPEVTQTPSHQVTQMGQEVILRCVPISNHLYFYWYRQILGQKVEFLVSFYNNEISEKSEIFDDQFSVERPDGSNFTLKIRSTKLEDSAMYFCASSSVGGRTDTQYFGPGTRLTVL.

The rearrangement joins TRBV19 to TRBJ2-1, with 8 bases aligning to TRBD1. The ends lost 9 bases at V and 6 bases at J; junction bases unmatched: 7. Germline CDR1 reads LNHDA; CDR2 reads SQIVND (reference sequence). The CDR3 consists of 13 residues. The CDR3 sequence is CASKTQGANEQFF. The DNA for the CDR3 is TGTGCCAGCAAAACGCAGGGGGCCAATGAGCAGTTCTTC.

The chain couples TRBV7-2 to TRBJ2-7, with 8 bases fitting TRBD1. The CDR3 length is 15 residues. Germline assignment: CDR1 SGHTA and CDR2 FQGNSA. J was trimmed by 2 bases and V by 1 base; bases with no gene match: 4. CDR3 nucleotide sequence: TGTGCCAGCAGCTTAGACCCAGGGGGCGCCTACGAGCAGTACTTC. Protein sequence: CASSLDPGGAYEQYF.

V and J are TRBV13 and TRBJ1-2; 8 nucleotides line up with TRBD1. CDR1 is PRHDT and CDR2 is FYEKMQ in the germline V gene (reference sequence). The trim removed 4 bases at V and 4 bases at J, leaving 29 bases unmatched. There are 22 residues in the CDR3. CDR3 sequence reads: CASSSLAPLPGQGIKSTYGYTF. CDR3 sequence (DNA): TGTGCCAGCAGCTCCTTAGCCCCCCTACCTGGACAGGGTATCAAATCTACCTATGGCTACACCTTC.

The chain recombines TRBV27 with TRBJ2-2; TRBD1 might be the D (5 bases). V gave up 3 bases and J gave up 8 bases, with 13 bases separating them. This CDR3 comprises 14 residues. The V gene's germline CDR1 is MNHEY and CDR2 SMNVEV (reference sequence). The CDR3 spells CASSFAGFAGELFF. The CDR3 nucleotides are TGTGCCAGCAGTTTTGCAGGGTTTGCGGGGGAGCTGTTTTTT.

The CDR3 DNA reads as TGTGCCAGCAGTTACGACAGGGTCGGTGACTATGGCTACACCTTC. It specifies CASSYDRVGDYGYTF. The V gene is TRBV6-5, the J gene TRBJ1-2, with 7 bases identical to TRBD1. The germline V gene has CDR1 MNHEY and CDR2 SVGAGI. The CDR3 length is 15 residues. The ends lost 2 bases at V and 3 bases at J; junction bases unmatched: 6.

In its sample, this clone was seen a few times. The chain combines TRBV19 with TRBJ2-1; TRBD2 matches at 14 bases. The CDR3 has 15 residues. J gave up 7 bases and V 4 bases, and 3 bases lay outside the gene matches. Germline V gene sequence: CDR1 LNHDA, CDR2 SQIVND (reference sequence). The CDR3 coding sequence is TGTGCCAGTAGTACGACTAGCGGGGGGGCAAATGAGCAGTTCTTC. Residues: CASSTTSGGANEQFF.

V gene TRBV30 combines with J gene TRBJ1-5; a weak D match, TRBD1 (6 bases). There are 12 residues in the CDR3. V lost 5 bases and J 7 bases, leaving 12 bases between the germline ends. In germline, CDR1 is GTSNPN, CDR2 SVGIG (reference sequence). The CDR3 region has the DNA TGTGCCTGGTCAGCAGGGGTCCAGCCCCAGCATTTT. Translation gives CAWSAGVQPQHF. The variable domain in full, with the rest retrieved from reference TRBV30 and TRBJ1-5, is SQTIHQWPATLVQPVGSPLSLECTVEGTSNPNLYWYRQAAGRGLQLLFYSVGIGQISSEVPQNLSASRPQDRQFILSSKKLLLSDSGFYLCAWSAGVQPQHFGDGTRLSIL.

Here the CDR3 DNA reads TGCAGTGCTAGTTCTGGACAGGAGGTTGAAAGTTACGAGCAGTACTTC. It translates to CSASSGQEVESYEQYF. The rearrangement links TRBV20-1 to TRBJ2-7; 7 nucleotides agree with TRBD1. Germline values: CDR1 DFQATT, CDR2 SNEGSKA (reference sequence). With V trimmed by 3 bases and J by 4 bases, 15 bases remained unmatched. The CDR3 extends over 16 amino acids.